Shown below are 27 T cell receptor beta chains from a single sample sequenced in a study of CD8+ T cells in alopecia areata. Treatment denoted: oral pan-JAK inhibitor, 5-10 mg twice daily. Sequencing templates came from extracted RNA that was reverse transcribed into cDNA. The data were produced by immunoSEQ multiplex PCR, yet TCRdb's version contains in-frame clones alone and is incomplete. The sample contains about 200,000 clones, 50% to 60% of which appear only once. The sample was CD4+ T cells sorted from blood, taken at week 4, from a patient treated with tofacitinib. The receptors originated from a human donor with alopecia areata.

The chain uses TRBV10-3 and TRBJ2-2; tentatively, D is TRBD2 (6 bases). Deletions cut 2 bases from V and 3 bases from J, with 13 bases between. Germline CDR1 reads ENHRY; CDR2 reads SYGVKD. There are 16 residues in the CDR3. The CDR3 bases are TGTGCCATCAGTGAGAAAACTTCTAGCGACACCGGGGAGCTGTTTTTT. Amino acid sequence: CAISEKTSSDTGELFF.

The chain employs TRBV29-1 and TRBJ2-2; 9 nucleotides align to TRBD1. This CDR3 has 14 amino acids. Germline CDR1 SQVTM, CDR2 ANQGSEA. The V and J ends lost 1 base and 6 bases, in that order; junction bases with no gene match: 3. CDR3 sequence: CSVEVGQGAGELFF. In nucleotides, the CDR3 is TGCAGCGTTGAAGTGGGACAGGGCGCCGGGGAGCTGTTTTTT.

This chain connects TRBV2 to TRBJ2-3; TRBD1 aligns across 7 bases. Germline assignment: CDR1 SNHLY and CDR2 FYNNEI. Losses at the gene ends were 6 bases for V and 0 bases for J; bases not matched to a gene: 21. This CDR3 region has 20 residues. In nucleotides, the CDR3 is TGTGCCAGCAGCCTGCGGTTCCCGGGACAGTCATTAACTAGCACAGATACGCAGTATTTT. Its protein is CASSLRFPGQSLTSTDTQYF.

This clone was detected only a few times. V usage is TRBV29-1 and J usage is TRBJ2-5; D gene uncertain. Trimming removed 0 bases from V and 3 bases from J, with 5 bases in between. Per germline, CDR1 SQVTM and CDR2 ANQGSEA. CDR3 length: 12 residues. The CDR3 reads CSVEEGKETQYF. CDR3 sequence (DNA): TGCAGCGTTGAAGAGGGAAAAGAGACCCAGTACTTC.

The chain joins TRBV25-1 to TRBJ1-6; TRBD1 might be the D (6 bases). Germline loops: CDR1 MGHDK, CDR2 SYGVNS. This CDR3 has 17 amino acids. V was clipped by 3 bases and J by 6 bases, with 18 bases between them. The CDR3 region is CASSDGMRGNLNSPLHF. CDR3 in DNA: TGTGCCAGCAGTGACGGTATGAGGGGGAACCTTAATTCACCCCTCCACTTT.

The rearrangement uses TRBV7-2 and TRBJ2-5; D may be TRBD2 (5 bases). CDR1 and CDR2 from the germline V gene are SGHTA and FQGNSA. The CDR3 extends over 13 amino acids. The V end lost 5 bases, the J end lost 4 bases, and 11 bases lay between the germline ends. CDR3 residues: CASSPVSGETQYF. For the CDR3, the DNA is TGTGCCAGCAGCCCGGTGAGCGGAGAGACCCAGTACTTC. Full variable domain (rest looked up from reference TRBV7-2 and TRBJ2-5): GAGVSQSPSNKVTEKGKDVELRCDPISGHTALYWYRQSLGQGLEFLIYFQGNSAPDKSGLPSDRFSAERTGGSVSTLTIQRTQQEDSAVYLCASSPVSGETQYFGPGTRLLVL.

Only one count was recorded for this clone. This sequence joins TRBV5-1 and TRBJ1-3, with D uncertain. Trimming removed 2 bases at V and 0 bases at J, with 6 bases between. This CDR3 is built from 14 residues. CDR1 and CDR2 (germline): SGHRS, YFSETQ. This CDR3 is CASSFGVSGNTIYF. As DNA, the CDR3 is TGCGCCAGCAGCTTCGGAGTCTCTGGAAACACCATATATTTT.

The chain is built from TRBV30 and TRBJ2-3, with 8 positions matching TRBD2. The trim removed 0 bases at V and 6 bases at J, leaving 8 bases unmatched. CDR1 GTSNPN and CDR2 SVGIG come from the germline V gene (reference sequence). CDR3 length: 15 amino acids. Here the CDR3 reads CAWSVPGGSSDTQYF. CDR3 DNA: TGTGCCTGGAGTGTACCGGGGGGGAGTAGCGATACGCAGTATTTT.

This clone was recorded a few times. The chain employs TRBV5-1 and TRBJ1-1; D unresolved. The CDR3 consists of 15 residues. The germline V gene encodes CDR1 SGHRS and CDR2 YFSETQ. V was shortened by 1 base and J by 1 base, with 11 bases between the two germline ends. Here the CDR3 reads CASSLYGERNTEAFF. The CDR3 DNA follows: TGCGCCAGCAGCTTGTACGGGGAACGGAACACTGAAGCTTTCTTT.

This chain links TRBV4-2 with TRBJ2-6, with 8 bases lining up with TRBD1. CDR1 LGHNA and CDR2 YNFKEQ come from the germline V gene. V was pared by 3 bases and J by 9 bases, with 4 bases of the junction left unmatched. This CDR3 is built from 14 residues. The CDR3 sequence is CASSQGTGGNVLTF. DNA for the CDR3: TGTGCCAGCAGCCAGGGGACAGGAGGCAACGTCCTGACTTTC.

V is TRBV29-1 and J is TRBJ1-2; a weak D match, TRBD1 (6 bases). Per the germline V gene, CDR1 is SQVTM and CDR2 is ANQGSEA. V lost 7 bases, J lost 4 bases, and 13 bases lay in between. This CDR3 comprises 12 residues. The chain's CDR3 is CSAEGHGYGYTF. DNA of the CDR3: TGCAGCGCAGAGGGACACGGCTATGGCTACACCTTC.

V is TRBV9 and J is TRBJ2-1; D is perhaps TRBD1 (6 bases). Germline assignment: CDR1 SGDLS and CDR2 YYNGEE. The CDR3 is made up of 14 amino acids. V shed 0 bases and J shed 13 bases, with 17 bases lying between them. This CDR3 reads CASSVGDRPRGQFF. The CDR3 region has the DNA TGTGCCAGCAGCGTAGGCGACAGGCCGAGAGGCCAGTTCTTC.

CDR3 coding DNA: TGTGCCTGGAGTCCTTACATCCTAGCCAAAAACATTCAGTACTTC. It specifies CAWSPYILAKNIQYF. This chain joins TRBV30 and TRBJ2-4; D ambiguous. V was pared by 2 bases and J by 0 bases, with 11 bases between. The CDR3 spans 15 residues. CDR1 is GTSNPN, CDR2 SVGIG, per germline (reference sequence).

This clone came up a few times. The gene calls are TRBV2 and TRBJ2-4; D is uncertain. The V gene lost 6 bases and the J gene lost 1 base, with 7 bases spanning the gap. The CDR3 consists of 13 residues. CDR1 and CDR2 (germline): SNHLY, FYNNEI. CDR3 in DNA: TGTGCCAGCAGGCTAGAGGCCAAAAACATTCAGTACTTC. Its translation is CASRLEAKNIQYF.

The chain joins TRBV7-9 to TRBJ1-3; D uncertain. The CDR3 runs 15 residues. Germline V gene data show CDR1 as SEHNR and CDR2 as FQNEAQ (reference sequence). V shed 6 bases and J shed 2 bases, with 14 bases lying between them. Here the CDR3 reads CASSPVQNAGNTIYF. The CDR3 nucleotides are TGTGCCAGCAGTCCCGTACAAAACGCTGGAAACACCATATATTTT. Variable domain in full (rest from reference TRBV7-9 and TRBJ1-3): DTGVSQNPRHKITKRGQNVTFRCDPISEHNRLYWYRQTLGQGPEFLTYFQNEAQLEKSRLLSDRFSAERPKGSFSTLEIQRTEQGDSAMYLCASSPVQNAGNTIYFGEGSWLTVV.

The J gene is TRBJ2-3, the V gene TRBV9, with D hard to call. V lost 2 bases to trimming and J lost 6 bases, with 13 bases between them. Germline CDR1 is SGDLS and CDR2 is YYNGEE. The CDR3 loop spans 14 amino acids. Here the CDR3 DNA reads TGTGCCAGCAGCGTTCAGATACCGTCGGATACGCAGTATTTT. It specifies CASSVQIPSDTQYF. The full variable domain, completed using reference TRBV9 and TRBJ2-3, is DSGVTQTPKHLITATGQRVTLRCSPRSGDLSVYWYQQSLDQGLQFLIQYYNGEERAKGNILERFSAQQFPDLHSELNLSSLELGDSALYFCASSVQIPSDTQYFGPGTRLTVL.

This chain joins TRBV6-5 and TRBJ1-1; TRBD1 is a possible D gene (5 bases). The CDR3 runs to 13 residues. In germline, CDR1 is MNHEY, CDR2 SVGAGI. V was cut by 6 bases and J by 1 base, with 9 bases left in between. CDR3 DNA sequence: TGTGCCAGCAGCCTGGGGGGGAACACTGAAGCTTTCTTT. It translates to CASSLGGNTEAFF.

J is TRBJ1-2 and V is TRBV4-3, with no clear D. The CDR3 extends over 15 amino acids. Trimming shortened V by 1 base and J by 4 bases, and 13 bases separated the two germline ends. CDR1 and CDR2 from the germline V gene are LGHNA and YSLEER. The CDR3 protein is CASSQARDRGYGYTF. Written as DNA, the CDR3 is TGCGCCAGCAGCCAAGCCCGGGATAGAGGCTATGGCTACACCTTC.

This clone was seen a few times. At one end the junction does not follow the germline gene, possibly because of a read error. This chain uses TRBV7-7 with TRBJ1-1; tentatively, D is TRBD1 (5 bases). Germline values: CDR1 SSHAT, CDR2 FNYEAQ (reference sequence). CDR3 length: 13 residues. The CDR3 here is CASSLDRGTEAFF. The CDR3 DNA reads TGTGCTAGCAGCTTAGATCGGGGGACTGAAGCTTTCTTT.

This chain joins TRBV2 and TRBJ2-4; D call uncertain. Trimming removed 5 bases at V and 3 bases at J, with 8 bases between. CDR3 length: 13 residues. Germline assignment: CDR1 SNHLY and CDR2 FYNNEI. The CDR3 bases are TGTGCCAGCAGTCCGACGCTCAAAAACATTCAGTACTTC. It is translated as CASSPTLKNIQYF.

The chain combines TRBV30 with TRBJ2-3; TRBD2 is a possible D gene (6 bases). CDR1 and CDR2 (germline): GTSNPN, SVGIG (reference sequence). Trimming left V 5 bases short and J 0 bases short, with 12 bases between. The CDR3 has 14 amino acids. DNA of the CDR3: TGTGCCTGGGCCCGGGGGAGGAGCACAGATACGCAGTATTTT. Translation: CAWARGRSTDTQYF.

The V and J genes are TRBV2 and TRBJ2-5; D may be TRBD1 (6 bases). V was shortened by 6 bases and J by 5 bases, with 28 bases between the two germline ends. From germline, CDR1 is SNHLY and CDR2 FYNNEI. The CDR3 sequence is 18 residues long. CDR3 sequence: CASSPRGSGTPVRETQYF. DNA for the CDR3: TGTGCCAGCAGCCCCCGAGGATCCGGGACACCCGTGAGGGAGACCCAGTACTTC.

This clone has a handful of counts. The chain couples TRBV7-9 to TRBJ1-4; no reliable D call. The CDR3 sequence is 13 residues long. Trimming left V 2 bases short and J 4 bases short, with 5 bases between. Germline loops: CDR1 SEHNR, CDR2 FQNEAQ (reference sequence). CDR3 sequence: CASSLPGNEKLFF. The DNA of the CDR3 is TGTGCCAGCAGCTTACCCGGTAATGAAAAACTGTTTTTT.

A note on this clone: The junction departs from the called germline gene at one end, perhaps through a read error. V usage is TRBV7-7 and J usage is TRBJ2-3; 8 bases fit TRBD1. This CDR3 region has 17 residues. Germline loops: CDR1 SSHAT, CDR2 FNYEAQ (reference sequence). The CDR3 nucleotides read TGTGCTAGCAGCTTAGAACGGACAGGGCCTAGCACAGATACGCAGTATTTT. Translation gives CASSLERTGPSTDTQYF.

The chain joins TRBV29-1 to TRBJ2-6; weak D call: TRBD1 (5 bases). Germline CDR1 SQVTM, CDR2 ANQGSEA. The CDR3 has 15 residues. Trimming pared 5 bases from V and 2 bases from J, leaving 13 bases between. CDR3: CSVPGAGPGANVLTF. The DNA for the CDR3 is TGCAGCGTTCCCGGAGCAGGGCCTGGGGCCAACGTCCTGACTTTC.

Concerning this clone itself: Other DNA sequences of this sample code for an identical CDR3. This chain joins TRBV5-1 and TRBJ2-3; D might be TRBD1 or TRBD2, each matching 5 bases. Germline V gene lookup returns CDR1 SGHRS and CDR2 YFSETQ. The CDR3 runs to 13 residues. The V end lost 3 bases, the J end lost 6 bases, and 11 bases lay between the germline ends. The CDR3 spells CASSSAWGDTQYF. CDR3 nucleotide sequence: TGCGCCAGCAGCTCGGCCTGGGGGGATACGCAGTATTTT.

The chain joins TRBV5-1 to TRBJ1-2, with TRBD1 identical over 11 bases. The ends lost 7 bases at V and 6 bases at J; junction bases unmatched: 11. The CDR3 spans 15 residues. From germline, CDR1 is SGHRS and CDR2 YFSETQ. DNA for the CDR3: TGCGCCAGCCGGACAGGGGGCGACGGGTATGATGGCTACACCTTC. Its translation is CASRTGGDGYDGYTF.